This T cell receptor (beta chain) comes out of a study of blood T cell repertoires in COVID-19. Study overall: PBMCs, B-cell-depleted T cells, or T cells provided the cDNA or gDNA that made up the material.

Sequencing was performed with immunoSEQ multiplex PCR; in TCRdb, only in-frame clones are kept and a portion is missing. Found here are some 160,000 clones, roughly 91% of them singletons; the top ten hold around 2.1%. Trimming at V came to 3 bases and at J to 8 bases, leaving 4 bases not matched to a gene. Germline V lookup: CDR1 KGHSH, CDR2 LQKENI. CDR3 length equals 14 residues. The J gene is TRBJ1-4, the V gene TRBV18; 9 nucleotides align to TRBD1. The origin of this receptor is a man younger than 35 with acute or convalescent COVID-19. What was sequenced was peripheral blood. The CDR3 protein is CASSPGTGREKLFF. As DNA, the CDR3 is TGTGCCAGCTCACCCGGGACAGGGAGGGAAAAACTGTTTTTT.